The source of this T cell receptor (beta chain) is a study of cytomegalovirus exposure and HLA in healthy donors. The overall study: Genotyping of hundreds of donors showed that about 83% belonged to the Caucasian-associated ancestry cluster.

In this sample, this clone turned up a few times. Its antigen is currently unknown. Primers for the PCR totalled 60 Vbeta and 13 Jbeta. Sequencing was performed with immunoSEQ multiplex PCR; in TCRdb, only in-frame clones are kept and a portion is missing. The sample carries roughly 180,000 clones, 84% recorded once. Findings and caveats of the study: A missense variant in DCLRE1C was later tied to TCR beta V- and J-gene trimming. The study assumed roughly uniform donor sequencing depth for presence/absence analyses. The study listed about 150 cytomegalovirus-associated TCR beta chains.

The CDR3 sequence is 15 residues long. Trimming removed 4 bases at V and 0 bases at J, with 10 bases between. Germline values: CDR1 SGHRS, CDR2 YFSETQ. The chain joins TRBV5-1 to TRBJ1-4, with D perhaps matching TRBD1 (6 bases). The sample was PBMCs. The source is a man in his thirties or forties in good health and CMV-seronegative. CDR3 nucleotides: TGCGCCAGCAGCAGGGGGGGCTCAACTAATGAAAAACTGTTTTTT. This codes for CASSRGGSTNEKLFF.